Listed here are 20 T cell receptor beta chains from one sample, sequenced in a study of blood T cell repertoires in COVID-19. TCRdb's table, derived via immunoSEQ multiplex PCR, lists solely in-frame clones and lacks some. The sample records 75,000 to 80,000 clones, about 87% being singletons. Sequenced input: peripheral blood. The receptor source for this set is a human donor in a cohort sampled during active COVID-19.

The gene calls are TRBV19 and TRBJ2-1, with D unclear. Germline-derived CDR1 and CDR2 are LNHDA and SQIVND (reference sequence). The CDR3 spans 12 residues. The ends were cut back, 5 bases at V and 8 bases at J, with 10 bases in the middle. CDR3 loop: CASSSDIYEQFF. As DNA, the CDR3 is TGTGCCAGTAGTTCCGACATCTATGAGCAGTTCTTC.

CDR3 loop: CASSRGLGETQYF. CDR3 nucleotide sequence: TGTGCCAGCAGCCGTGGACTAGGAGAGACCCAGTACTTC. V usage is TRBV3-1 (or the pseudogene TRBV3-2) and J usage is TRBJ2-5; 7 nucleotides line up with TRBD2. The CDR3 has 13 amino acids. Germline CDR1 reads LGHDT; CDR2 reads YNNKEL (reference sequence). Germline trimming cut 4 bases from V and 4 bases from J; bases unmatched to any gene: 3.

The chain uses TRBV9 and TRBJ2-3, with 9 bases fitting TRBD2. CDR3 length: 16 residues. The V and J ends lost 1 base and 3 bases, in that order; junction bases with no gene match: 6. CDR1 and CDR2 from the germline V gene are SGDLS and YYNGEE. This chain's CDR3 is CASSVLTSGSTDTQYF. The CDR3 region has the DNA TGTGCCAGCAGCGTATTAACTAGCGGGTCTACAGATACGCAGTATTTT.

The rearrangement links TRBV3-1 (or the pseudogene TRBV3-2) to TRBJ2-2; TRBD2 matches 8 bases. The V gene's germline CDR1 is LGHDT and CDR2 YNNKEL (reference sequence). The CDR3 has 15 amino acids. The V segment lost 6 bases and the J segment 4 bases; nucleotides outside the gene matches: 7. The CDR3 reads CASRLTSGSTGELFF. The CDR3 region has the DNA TGTGCCAGCAGGCTTACTAGCGGTAGCACCGGGGAGCTGTTTTTT.

The J gene is TRBJ1-5, the V gene TRBV6-5, with 8 positions matching TRBD1. This CDR3 contains 15 residues. The junction had 6 bases not matched to a gene; V was cut back by 6 bases and J by 2 bases. CDR1 is MNHEY and CDR2 is SVGAGI in the germline V gene. This CDR3 reads CASRVQGGGNQPQHF. Written as DNA, the CDR3 is TGTGCCAGCAGAGTACAGGGGGGTGGCAATCAGCCCCAGCATTTT.

In its sample, this clone was seen a few times. The chain recombines TRBV10-3 with TRBJ1-2; 12 nucleotides line up with TRBD1. The junction had 9 bases not matched to a gene; V was cut back by 2 bases and J by 8 bases. The CDR3 runs to 16 residues. CDR1 and CDR2 from the germline V gene are ENHRY and SYGVKD. CDR3 in DNA: TGTGCCATCAGTGAGATGGGACAGGGGGCTGGGGCGGGCTACACCTTC. Amino acid sequence: CAISEMGQGAGAGYTF.

The genes are TRBV4-1 and TRBJ1-5; no reliable D call. The ends were cut back, 5 bases at V and 0 bases at J, with 17 bases in the middle. Germline V CDR1 and CDR2: MGHRA, YSYEKL. This CDR3 is 17 amino acids long. In DNA, the CDR3 is TGCGCCAGCAGCGGCCAGGTCCTCGTTGATAGCAATCAGCCCCAGCATTTT. Translation: CASSGQVLVDSNQPQHF.

This clone was detected once. CDR3 sequence reads: CASSHRDSGNTIYF. The CDR3 coding sequence is TGTGCCAGCAGCCACAGAGACTCTGGAAACACCATATATTTT. The rearrangement links TRBV7-9 to TRBJ1-3; D unclear. Germline V gene data show CDR1 as SEHNR and CDR2 as FQNEAQ (reference sequence). The CDR3 covers 14 residues. Trimming removed 5 bases from V and 0 bases from J, with 8 bases in between.

V gene TRBV6-4 combines with J gene TRBJ1-5; 8 positions agree with TRBD1. V trimming: 2 bases; J trimming: 0 bases; junction bases outside the gene matches: 6. Germline CDR1 MRHNA, CDR2 SNTAGT. The CDR3 consists of 17 residues. CDR3 loop: CASSDPGQGDSNQPQHF. DNA of the CDR3: TGTGCCAGCAGTGACCCAGGACAGGGTGATAGCAATCAGCCCCAGCATTTT.

This clone rates as medium-sized. The V call is TRBV27, the J call TRBJ2-4; weak D call: TRBD2 (6 bases). CDR3 size: 14 residues. V was trimmed by 6 bases and J by 2 bases, leaving 11 bases between them. Germline CDR1 and CDR2: MNHEY and SMNVEV (reference sequence). The chain's CDR3 is CASRGGTPKNIQYF. The CDR3 DNA follows: TGTGCCAGCAGGGGCGGGACGCCCAAAAACATTCAGTACTTC.

V and J are TRBV7-3 and TRBJ2-5; D not resolved. This CDR3 contains 12 residues. V lost 5 bases and J 1 base, leaving 5 bases between the germline ends. The germline V gene encodes CDR1 SGHTA and CDR2 FQGTGA. The CDR3 loop is CASSPSQETQYF. For the CDR3, the DNA is TGTGCCAGCAGCCCCAGCCAAGAGACCCAGTACTTC.

The rearrangement uses TRBV15 and TRBJ1-4; 10 bases match TRBD1. Germline trimming cut 0 bases from V and 7 bases from J; bases unmatched to any gene: 5. From germline, CDR1 is LNHNV and CDR2 YYDKDF (reference sequence). CDR3 length: 16 amino acids. The CDR3 DNA reads as TGTGCCACCAGCAGAGATCTAGACAGGGGGCCTGAAAAACTGTTTTTT. Amino acids: CATSRDLDRGPEKLFF.

The genes are TRBV28 and TRBJ2-5, with TRBD2 identical over 7 bases. The germline gives CDR1 MDHEN, CDR2 SYDVKM. V dropped 3 bases and J dropped 1; count of bases not matched to a gene: 2. There are 14 residues in the CDR3. The CDR3 region has the DNA TGTGCCAGCAGTTTGGCGGGAGCCCAAGAGACCCAGTACTTC. Residues: CASSLAGAQETQYF.

The rearrangement links TRBV5-1 to TRBJ2-5; TRBD2 matches at 10 bases. After removal of 4 bases from V and 7 bases from J, the junction contained 13 bases not matched to a gene. The CDR3 totals 16 residues. Germline V CDR1 and CDR2: SGHRS, YFSETQ. The CDR3 reads CASSRSGGAGAGTQYF. The CDR3 DNA reads as TGCGCCAGCAGCCGGAGCGGGGGGGCCGGTGCCGGGACCCAGTACTTC. The full variable domain, with the rest looked up from reference TRBV5-1 and TRBJ2-5, is KAGVTQTPRYLIKTRGQQVTLSCSPISGHRSVSWYQQTPGQGLQFLFEYFSETQRNKGNFPGRFSGRQFSNSRSEMNVSTLELGDSALYLCASSRSGGAGAGTQYFGPGTRLLVL.

J is TRBJ1-3 and V is TRBV5-6, with 8 bases matching TRBD1. J gave up 2 bases and V 3 bases, and 1 base lay outside the gene matches. This CDR3 comprises 14 residues. Germline V lookup: CDR1 SGHDT, CDR2 YYEEEE. The CDR3 sequence is CASSSTGAGNTIYF. Written as DNA, the CDR3 is TGTGCCAGCAGCTCGACAGGGGCTGGAAACACCATATATTTT.

This rearrangement joins TRBV5-1 to TRBJ1-1; D may be TRBD1 (6 bases). The germline V gene has CDR1 SGHRS and CDR2 YFSETQ. The V gene lost 4 bases and the J gene lost 2 bases, with 12 bases spanning the gap. The CDR3 has 14 residues. The CDR3: CASSPGRGNTEAFF. As DNA, the CDR3 is TGCGCCAGCAGCCCGGGCAGGGGAAACACTGAAGCTTTCTTT.

The rearrangement joins TRBV5-1 to TRBJ1-2, with TRBD1 matching 10 bases. This CDR3 comprises 16 residues. In germline, CDR1 is SGHRS, CDR2 YFSETQ. V was pared by 4 bases and J by 5 bases, with 11 bases of the junction left unmatched. The CDR3 coding sequence is TGCGCCAGCAGCCACCGGGACAGGGGTGTACAGTATGGCTACACCTTC. Residues: CASSHRDRGVQYGYTF.

The rearrangement uses TRBV23-1 and TRBJ2-7; weak D call: TRBD1 (5 bases). TRBV23-1 is an ORF for which the function is uncertain. The CDR3 runs to 14 residues. V lost 5 bases and J lost 0, with 11 bases in between. CDR3 loop: CASSRGQSSYEQYF. The CDR3 region has the DNA TGCGCCAGCAGTAGGGGCCAAAGCTCCTACGAGCAGTACTTC.

The chain employs TRBV2 and TRBJ1-6; a possible D gene is TRBD1 (5 bases). V gave up 6 bases and J gave up 8 bases, with 17 bases separating them. Germline V gene data show CDR1 as SNHLY and CDR2 as FYNNEI. The CDR3 runs to 15 residues. The CDR3 region is CASSPTVTRDSPLHF. DNA of the CDR3: TGTGCCAGCAGCCCGACAGTTACAAGGGATTCACCCCTCCACTTT.

This chain uses TRBV10-3 with TRBJ1-2, with 12 bases aligning to TRBD1. V gave up 2 bases and J gave up 7 bases; unmatched junction bases: 5. The CDR3 extends over 15 amino acids. CDR1 is ENHRY, CDR2 SYGVKD, per germline. CDR3: CAISELGQGASGYTF. The CDR3 DNA sequence: TGTGCCATCAGTGAGCTGGGACAGGGGGCTAGTGGCTACACCTTC.